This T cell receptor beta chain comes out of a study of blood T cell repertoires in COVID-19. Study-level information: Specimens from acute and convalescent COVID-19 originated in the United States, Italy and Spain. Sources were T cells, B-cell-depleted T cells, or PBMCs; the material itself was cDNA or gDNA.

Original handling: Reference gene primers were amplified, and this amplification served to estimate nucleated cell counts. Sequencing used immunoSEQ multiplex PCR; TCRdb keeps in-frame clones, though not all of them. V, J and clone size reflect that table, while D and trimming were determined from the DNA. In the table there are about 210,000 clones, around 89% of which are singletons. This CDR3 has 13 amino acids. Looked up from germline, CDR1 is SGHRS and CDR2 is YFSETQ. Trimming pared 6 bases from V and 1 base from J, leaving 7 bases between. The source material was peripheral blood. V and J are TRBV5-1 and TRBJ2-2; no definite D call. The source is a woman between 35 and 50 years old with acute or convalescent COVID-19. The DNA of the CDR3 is TGCGCCAGCACCCCCCTGAACACCGGGGAGCTGTTTTTT. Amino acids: CASTPLNTGELFF.